A selection of T cell receptor beta chains follows, all from one sample in a study of regulatory T cells in long-lasting Graves disease. A single record per CDR3 protein comes from TCRdb applying MiXCR to the multiplex PCR reads. The data show 520,000 or so distinct CDR3 sequences, with 12% seen just once and roughly 8.9% held by the top ten. A further study also used this sample, focusing on T cells in Graves' hyperthyroidism and ophthalmopathy.

Material: peripheral blood mononuclear cells (PBMCs), obtained at new diagnosis, from a patient treated with antithyroid drugs. These receptors all come from a woman aged 25-40 years with Graves disease. The CDR3 runs from the conserved cysteine through the conserved F or W. The D gene is left open where the match is weak. Clone size is not always given. Where it is, it says once, few, many or a class for expanded clones.

CDR3aa	CDR3nt	j_gene	v_gene	d_gene	abundance
CSTSGTPYGYTF	TGCAGCACCTCCGGGACACCTTATGGCTACACCTTC	TRBJ1-2	TRBV29-1	-	many
CASSPMSLASTDTQYF	TGTGCCAGCAGCCCCATGTCCCTAGCGAGCACAGATACGCAGTATTTT	TRBJ2-3	TRBV12-3/TRBV12-4	-	many
CASSPKSGGRGNEQFF	TGTGCCAGCAGCCCCAAGTCCGGAGGAAGAGGCAATGAGCAGTTCTTC	TRBJ2-1	TRBV11-2	-	many
CASSQYGGATEAFF	TGCGCCAGCAGCCAGTACGGGGGGGCCACTGAAGCTTTCTTT	TRBJ1-1	TRBV4-3	-	few
CASSLGLADIREQFF	TGTGCCAGCAGTTTAGGACTAGCGGACATCAGAGAGCAGTTCTTC	TRBJ2-1	TRBV28	TRBD2	many
CASSNRGIASHEQYF	TGTGCCAGCAGTAATCGGGGGATTGCGTCCCACGAGCAGTACTTC	TRBJ2-7	TRBV28	-	-
CASSLWSGGHYGYTF	TGTGCCAGCAGTTTATGGTCAGGGGGGCACTATGGCTACACCTTC	TRBJ1-2	TRBV12-3/TRBV12-4	TRBD1	many
CASSSVQGYFETQYF	TGTGCCAGCAGCTCTGTGCAGGGGTATTTTGAGACCCAGTACTTC	TRBJ2-5	TRBV2	-	many
CASSFRTGNHGYTF	TGTGCCAGCAGCTTTCGGACAGGGAATCATGGCTACACCTTC	TRBJ1-2	TRBV5-6	TRBD1	-
CASSIDSRGYGYTF	TGTGCCAGTAGTATAGATTCCAGGGGATACGGCTACACCTTC	TRBJ1-2	TRBV19	-	-
CSVEQNNYGYTF	TGCAGCGTTGAACAGAACAACTATGGCTACACCTTC	TRBJ1-2	TRBV29-1	-	many
CSARGLAGASGTGELFF	TGCAGTGCTAGAGGCCTAGCGGGAGCTTCGGGCACCGGGGAGCTGTTTTTT	TRBJ2-2	TRBV20-1	TRBD2	-
CASSHDRGSSYNEQFF	TGTGCCAGCAGTCATGACAGGGGGAGCTCCTACAATGAGCAGTTCTTC	TRBJ2-1	TRBV28	TRBD1	many
CASSLSPTGELFF	TGTGCCAGCAGCTTAAGCCCCACCGGGGAGCTGTTTTTT	TRBJ2-2	TRBV7-6	-	many
CASSSSPAGAPGYEQYF	TGTGCCAGCAGCTCATCCCCAGCGGGAGCCCCTGGCTACGAGCAGTACTTC	TRBJ2-7	TRBV7-2	TRBD2	few
CSAREGTGGNGYTF	TGCAGTGCTAGGGAAGGGACAGGAGGGAATGGCTACACCTTC	TRBJ1-2	TRBV20-1	TRBD1	-
CASSARNTGELFF	TGTGCCAGCAGCGCTAGGAACACCGGGGAGCTGTTTTTT	TRBJ2-2	TRBV7-8	-	many
CATSDQGFYGYTF	TGTGCCACCAGTGATCAGGGGTTTTACGGCTACACCTTC	TRBJ1-2	TRBV24-1	-	-
CASRQQGLNGYTF	TGTGCCAGCAGGCAACAAGGCTTGAATGGCTACACCTTC	TRBJ1-2	TRBV28	-	many
CASSLAGPKNIQYF	TGTGCCAGCAGCTTGGCGGGACCAAAAAACATTCAGTACTTC	TRBJ2-4	TRBV7-2	-	many
CSVDLFGWAFF	TGCAGCGTCGATCTATTTGGATGGGCTTTCTTT	TRBJ1-1	TRBV29-1	-	many
CSARGGPTYEQYF	TGCAGTGCTAGAGGGGGGCCTACCTACGAGCAGTACTTC	TRBJ2-7	TRBV20-1	-	many
CASSFFPGDEQYF	TGTGCCAGCAGTTTTTTCCCCGGGGACGAGCAGTACTTC	TRBJ2-7	TRBV12-3/TRBV12-4	-	many
CASSLIPTSGSYNEQFF	TGTGCCAGCAGTCTCATTCCCACTAGCGGGAGTTACAATGAGCAGTTCTTC	TRBJ2-1	TRBV27	TRBD2	-
CASSPHRGDSNQPQHF	TGTGCCAGCAGCCCGCACAGGGGCGATAGCAATCAGCCCCAGCATTTT	TRBJ1-5	TRBV7-8	TRBD1	many
CASRLGGGYSGANVLTF	TGTGCCAGCAGGTTAGGAGGGGGGTACTCTGGGGCCAACGTCCTGACTTTC	TRBJ2-6	TRBV27	-	-
CASSRKREDYNEQFF	TGTGCCAGCAGCCGCAAGCGGGAGGACTACAATGAGCAGTTCTTC	TRBJ2-1	TRBV7-9	TRBD2	few
CSARAGQNTGELFF	TGCAGTGCTAGAGCGGGACAGAACACCGGGGAGCTGTTTTTT	TRBJ2-2	TRBV20-1	-	-
CASSLSPGRYNEQFF	TGTGCCAGCAGTTTATCTCCAGGGAGGTACAATGAGCAGTTCTTC	TRBJ2-1	TRBV27	-	many
CASSYLQWDGYTF	TGTGCCAGCAGTTACTTACAATGGGATGGCTACACCTTC	TRBJ1-2	TRBV27	-	once
CASSPTSGAYNEQFF	TGTGCCAGCAGCCCGACTAGCGGAGCCTACAATGAGCAGTTCTTC	TRBJ2-1	TRBV12-3/TRBV12-4	TRBD2	many
CASSQPDREVTEAFF	TGTGCCAGCAGCCAACCTGACAGGGAAGTCACTGAAGCTTTCTTT	TRBJ1-1	TRBV3-1	TRBD1	-
CASSSPRTRYQETQYF	TGTGCCAGCAGCTCCCCCCGTACGAGGTACCAAGAGACCCAGTACTTC	TRBJ2-5	TRBV5-6	-	many
CASSRPGLAGADTQYF	TGTGCCAGCTCACGACCGGGACTAGCGGGAGCTGATACGCAGTATTTT	TRBJ2-3	TRBV18	TRBD2	many
CAWSAIRTSGRASETQYF	TGTGCCTGGAGTGCCATACGGACTAGCGGGAGGGCCTCAGAGACCCAGTACTTC	TRBJ2-5	TRBV30	TRBD2	-
CASSYTQGRRSPLHF	TGTGCCAGCAGTTACACCCAGGGAAGGCGGTCACCCCTCCACTTT	TRBJ1-6	TRBV6-5	-	many
CASWTRRGRANTEAFF	TGTGCCAGTTGGACCCGCCGAGGACGGGCGAACACTGAAGCTTTCTTT	TRBJ1-1	TRBV6-1	-	-
CATRPLAGVGSYEQYF	TGCGCCACCAGACCACTAGCGGGAGTAGGGTCCTACGAGCAGTACTTC	TRBJ2-7	TRBV5-1	TRBD2	many
CASSPIDGGSYEQYF	TGTGCCAGCAGTCCGATTGACGGAGGCAGCTACGAGCAGTACTTC	TRBJ2-7	TRBV27	-	many
CASSTGTAALGALHF	TGCGCCAGCAGCACCGGGACAGCGGCCCTCGGTGCCCTCCACTTT	TRBJ1-6	TRBV5-1	TRBD1	many
CASTSLSSGANVLTF	TGTGCCAGCACCTCACTCAGCTCTGGGGCCAACGTCCTGACTTTC	TRBJ2-6	TRBV28	-	few
CSAAWGSYGYTF	TGCAGCGCTGCCTGGGGGTCCTATGGCTACACCTTC	TRBJ1-2	TRBV29-1	-	many
CASSLMTSSDTQYF	TGTGCCAGCAGCTTAATGACCAGTTCCGATACGCAGTATTTT	TRBJ2-3	TRBV7-9	-	few
CASSPQPAGGFNEQFF	TGCGCCAGCAGCCCCCAGCCAGCGGGAGGGTTCAATGAGCAGTTCTTC	TRBJ2-1	TRBV4-1	TRBD2	-
CASRLRDLGNTIYF	TGTGCCAGTCGGCTCAGGGACCTTGGAAACACCATATATTTT	TRBJ1-3	TRBV2	-	-